The 14 T cell receptor beta chains listed next were all sequenced from one sample in a study of blood T cells in healthy people across ages. Together with a sample-barcoded 5' primer, a J-beta primer mix was included in a second PCR lasting roughly 6 to 12 cycles. TCRdb fed the 5' RACE reads into MiXCR, producing one record per CDR3 protein. The data show roughly 1.6 million distinct CDR3 sequences, about 32% seen once. Input material: blood. The receptors originated from a woman in her twenties or thirties in good health.

This clonotype was seen a handful of times. A much larger clone lies one base from this, so it may be a read error. The chain recombines TRBV9 with TRBJ2-2; TRBD1 matches at 7 bases. V trimming: 4 bases; J trimming: 3 bases; junction bases outside the gene matches: 3. This CDR3 contains 14 residues. Germline V gene lookup returns CDR1 SGDLS and CDR2 YYNGEE. The CDR3 here is CASSLQGYTGELFF. CDR3 bases: TGTGCCAGCAGCCTACAGGGGTACACCGGGGAGCTGTTTTTT.

The chain employs TRBV7-2 and TRBJ1-2; no definite D call. Trimming took 4 bases from V and 4 from J, leaving 22 bases between them. Germline V CDR1 and CDR2: SGHTA, FQGNSA. This CDR3 spans 17 amino acids. CDR3 DNA: TGTGCCAGCAGCTCCCCGGGCGGGAAGAGCAACATCTATGGCTACACCTTC. Translated: CASSSPGGKSNIYGYTF.

The V gene is TRBV4-2, the J gene TRBJ2-3; 8 nucleotides align to TRBD2. The CDR3 has 16 residues. Trimming removed 4 bases from V and 0 bases from J; junction bases left unmatched: 6. Germline CDR1 is LGHNA and CDR2 is YNFKEQ. DNA for the CDR3: TGTGCCAGCAGCCCGTGGACTAGCAGTAGCACAGATACGCAGTATTTT. It encodes CASSPWTSSSTDTQYF.

This clonotype was picked up a small number of times. As DNA, the CDR3 is TGTGCCAGCAGACAACTAACAGGGGGTAGAGGCTACACCTTC. This codes for CASRQLTGGRGYTF. J is TRBJ1-2 and V is TRBV12-3 or TRBV12-4; 8 nucleotides agree with TRBD1. Trimming took 6 bases from V and 8 from J; bases not matched to a gene: 11. The CDR3 is 14 amino acids.

The rearrangement uses TRBV19 and TRBJ2-1; a possible D gene is TRBD2 (6 bases). The V gene lost 4 bases and the J gene lost 0 bases, with 13 bases spanning the gap. CDR3 length: 16 residues. Germline V gene sequence: CDR1 LNHDA, CDR2 SQIVND (reference sequence). In nucleotides, the CDR3 is TGTGCCAGTAGTACAGTACTAGCCCGCTCCTACAATGAGCAGTTCTTC. Protein sequence: CASSTVLARSYNEQFF.

Details on this clonotype: An end of the junction differs from the germline gene, which may be a read error. The rearrangement uses TRBV3-1 and TRBJ2-7; TRBD1 matches at 8 bases. The CDR3 length is 13 residues. Germline CDR1 LGHDT, CDR2 YNNKEL (reference sequence). Here the CDR3 DNA reads TGTGCCGGCAGGGGACAGGTTGGCGACGAGCAGTACTTC. Amino acids: CAGRGQVGDEQYF.

Details on this clonotype: A much larger clone differs by one base, so this may be a read error. V usage is TRBV29-1 and J usage is TRBJ2-3; D might be TRBD1 or TRBD2, each matching 5 bases. This CDR3 spans 12 amino acids. The V and J ends lost 4 bases and 6 bases respectively, with 11 bases between them. Germline CDR1 and CDR2: SQVTM and ANQGSEA. The CDR3 coding sequence is TGCAGCGTTGGGGGACGGTCGGATACGCAGTATTTT. It yields the protein CSVGGRSDTQYF.

V gene TRBV6-5 combines with J gene TRBJ2-3; a possible D gene is TRBD2 (6 bases). In germline, CDR1 is MNHEY, CDR2 SVGAGI. V was clipped by 8 bases and J by 9 bases, with 12 bases between them. The CDR3 is 11 residues long. The CDR3 nucleotides read TGTGCCAGCGGCCGGGGGTCAACGCAGTATTTT. It encodes CASGRGSTQYF.

The chain couples TRBV6-2 or TRBV6-3 to TRBJ1-2; D gene ambiguous. CDR3 length: 13 amino acids. CDR1 is MNHEY and CDR2 is SVGEGT in the germline V gene. Trimming stripped 6 bases from V and 7 bases from J, with 15 bases between. DNA for the CDR3: TGTGCCAGCAGCTTTAGCCGCCTGGCTGGCTACACCTTC. Translated: CASSFSRLAGYTF.

This clonotype was counted only a few times. The chain links TRBV27 to TRBJ2-1, with D hard to call. There are 12 residues in the CDR3. Germline values: CDR1 MNHEY, CDR2 SMNVEV (reference sequence). The V gene lost 8 bases and the J gene lost 0 bases, with 5 bases spanning the gap. The CDR3 loop is CASASSYNEQFF. The CDR3 region has the DNA TGTGCCAGCGCTAGCTCCTACAATGAGCAGTTCTTC.

The V and J genes are TRBV9 and TRBJ1-1; a weak D match, TRBD1 (5 bases). CDR1 is SGDLS and CDR2 is YYNGEE in the germline V gene. The V end lost 7 bases, the J end lost 1 base, and 14 bases lay between the germline ends. There are 14 residues in the CDR3. The CDR3 DNA reads TGTGCCAGCGGGCCCCGGGACCAGAACACTGAAGCTTTCTTT. Translation gives CASGPRDQNTEAFF.

CDR3: CASSLNQGNYNEQFF. The CDR3 DNA sequence: TGTGCCAGCAGCCTTAATCAGGGCAACTACAATGAGCAGTTCTTC. The chain has TRBV11-2 and TRBJ2-1; D is perhaps TRBD1 (5 bases). This CDR3 spans 15 amino acids. Germline loops: CDR1 SGHAT, CDR2 FQNNGV. V lost 5 bases and J 3 bases, leaving 14 bases between the germline ends.

This clonotype was detected a few times. The chain has TRBV7-9 and TRBJ1-5, with 7 bases lining up with TRBD1. Germline lookup yields CDR1 SEHNR and CDR2 FQNEAQ (reference sequence). V was clipped by 5 bases and J by 5 bases; unmatched bases: 9. This CDR3 has 15 residues. The CDR3 is CASSPGGQGDQPQHF. The CDR3 bases are TGTGCCAGCAGCCCCGGGGGGCAGGGGGATCAGCCCCAGCATTTT.

This clonotype has more than one count but fewer than ten. The chain combines TRBV3-1 with TRBJ2-3; D is ambiguous. The CDR3 sequence is 15 residues long. Germline CDR1 LGHDT, CDR2 YNNKEL (reference sequence). Trimming removed 5 bases from V and 2 bases from J, with 14 bases in between. The CDR3 sequence: CASSVTYSFTDTQYF. The CDR3 DNA sequence: TGTGCCAGCAGCGTTACCTACAGTTTCACAGATACGCAGTATTTT.